This T cell receptor beta chain appears in the sequencing data of a study of blood T cell repertoires in COVID-19. Study as a whole: Acute and convalescent COVID-19 samples came from the United States, Italy and Spain.

Germline CDR1 is PRHDT and CDR2 is FYEKMQ (reference sequence). CDR3 size: 16 residues. Trimming removed 0 bases from V and 4 bases from J, with 13 bases in between. Those enrolled, adults aged roughly 18 to 90 years, came from about two dozen US areas. Clones were sequenced by immunoSEQ multiplex PCR, and TCRdb holds only the in-frame ones, with some missing. Counted here are approximately 240,000 clones, 87% occurring once; the ten biggest clones make up about 6%. The material sequenced was PBMCs or T cells enriched from blood (not recorded which). The chain couples TRBV13 to TRBJ2-1, with D possibly being TRBD1 (6 bases). The receptor was isolated from a woman between 25 and 40 years old with acute COVID-19. The CDR3 sequence is CASSLGSGGGYNEQFF. The CDR3 coding sequence is TGTGCCAGCAGCTTAGGGTCTGGGGGCGGGTACAATGAGCAGTTCTTC.